A selection of T cell receptor beta chains follows, all from one sample in a study of blood T cell repertoires in COVID-19. The data were produced by immunoSEQ multiplex PCR, yet TCRdb's version contains in-frame clones alone and is incomplete. The table records around 150,000 clones, 80% to 90% of them present only once. Sequencing used peripheral blood. These receptors were collected from a man aged 60-69 years with active or convalescent COVID-19. Each CDR3 is given with its conserved first and last residue. Each record gives: V gene, clone size, J gene, D gene, CDR3 DNA, CDR3 protein. A D gene is named only where the DNA matches it firmly. Size tells how often a clone was seen (once, few, many) or the class of an expanded clone, and some rows leave it out.

>TRBV3-1/TRBV3-2|-|TRBJ2-1|TRBD2
TGTGCCAGCAGCCTCGGACTAGCGAGATCGGATGAGCAGTTCTTC
CASSLGLARSDEQFF
>TRBV5-4|-|TRBJ1-4|-
TGTGCCAGCAGCTTTGGACTGGCGGGTGAAAAACTGTTTTTT
CASSFGLAGEKLFF
>TRBV10-2|-|TRBJ1-1|TRBD1
TGCGCCAGCGGACAGGGATCGGGCACTGAAGCTTTCTTT
CASGQGSGTEAFF
>TRBV20-1|-|TRBJ1-5|-
TGCAGTGCGAGTACAGGGAATCAGCCCCAGCATTTT
CSASTGNQPQHF
>TRBV19|-|TRBJ2-2|-
TGTGCCAGCTCCGGGACACCGAACACCGGGGAGCTGTTTTTT
CASSGTPNTGELFF
>TRBV24-1|-|TRBJ2-1|-
TGTGCCACCAGTGATATACAGGGTAAAGAGCAGTTCTTC
CATSDIQGKEQFF
>TRBV18|-|TRBJ2-3|TRBD1
TGTGCCAGCTCACGTGACAGGGCAGATACGCAGTATTTT
CASSRDRADTQYF
>TRBV12-3/TRBV12-4|-|TRBJ1-1|-
TGTGCCAGCACCAGCGGTTTGTTGGCTTTCTTT
CASTSGLLAFF
>TRBV28|once|TRBJ1-4|-
TGTGCCAGCAGCCCGGGAGGGGTTGGTGAAAAACTGTTTTTT
CASSPGGVGEKLFF
>TRBV20-1|-|TRBJ2-7|TRBD2
TGCAGTGCTAGTTCTCTAGCGGGAGGCGAGCAGTACTTC
CSASSLAGGEQYF
>TRBV3-1/TRBV3-2|-|TRBJ2-7|TRBD2
TGTGCCAGCAGCCCTAGGACTAGCGGTGAGCAGTACTTC
CASSPRTSGEQYF
>TRBV9|-|TRBJ2-7|TRBD2
TGTGCCAGCAGCGGGACTAGCGGGAGCCACGAGCAGTACTTC
CASSGTSGSHEQYF
>TRBV6-5|-|TRBJ2-3|TRBD1
TGTGCCAGCAGTTCTCCGGGACAGGGCACAGATACGCAGTATTTT
CASSSPGQGTDTQYF
>TRBV6-5|few|TRBJ1-2|-
TGTGCCAGCAGGGAGGGGCCAGGGACGTATGGCTACACCTTC
CASREGPGTYGYTF
>TRBV7-3|-|TRBJ2-3|-
TGTGCCAGCAGCCCCGGGTCCATCCCGGATACGCAGTATTTT
CASSPGSIPDTQYF
>TRBV24-1|-|TRBJ2-1|-
TGTGCCACCAGTGATATGACAGGTGCTCGTCAGTTCTTC
CATSDMTGARQFF
>TRBV4-1|-|TRBJ2-4|-
TGCGCCAGCAGCCCCCGAGGCGCGGATTCCAAAAACATTCAGTACTTC
CASSPRGADSKNIQYF
>TRBV11-2|-|TRBJ2-1|TRBD2
TGTGCCAGCAGCGCGAGCGGGATCAAGCAGTTCTTC
CASSASGIKQFF
>TRBV6-5|-|TRBJ2-3|-
TGTGCCAGCAGTTGGACAGACACAGATACGCAGTATTTT
CASSWTDTDTQYF
>TRBV18|-|TRBJ2-7|-
TGTGCCAGCTCACCAAATGGACTTCGCAACCTCTACGAGCAGTACTTC
CASSPNGLRNLYEQYF
>TRBV28|-|TRBJ2-5|TRBD1
TGTGCCAGCAGTTCATGGGACAGGACGCAGACCCAGTACTTC
CASSSWDRTQTQYF
>TRBV9|-|TRBJ1-6|TRBD1
TGTGCCAGCAGCACCAGACAGGGCCCGAATTCGCCCCTCCACTTT
CASSTRQGPNSPLHF
>TRBV6-6|-|TRBJ2-2|-
TGTGCCAGCAGCACAGAACAGGGAAGCACCGGGGAGCTGTTTTTT
CASSTEQGSTGELFF
>TRBV27|-|TRBJ1-1|-
TGTGCCAGCAGTTTATACGGGGGTATGAACACTGAAGCTTTCTTT
CASSLYGGMNTEAFF
>TRBV6-6|once|TRBJ2-7|-
TGTGCCAGCAAACGGACAGTCTACGAGCAGTACTTC
CASKRTVYEQYF
>TRBV15|-|TRBJ2-2|TRBD2
TGTGCCACCAGCAGAAACCGAGCGGGGATAAACACCGGGGAGCTGTTTTTT
CATSRNRAGINTGELFF
>TRBV7-8|-|TRBJ2-5|TRBD1
TGTGCCAGCAGCTTATCCCTGGACAGGGCCTGGGAGACCCAGTACTTC
CASSLSLDRAWETQYF
>TRBV20-1|-|TRBJ2-5|TRBD1
TGCAGTGCTACTGACAGGGGATTCCAAGAGACCCAGTACTTC
CSATDRGFQETQYF
>TRBV6-6|-|TRBJ2-1|-
TGTGCCAGCAGGGCTTACAATGAGCAGTTCTTC
CASRAYNEQFF
>TRBV7-2|-|TRBJ2-1|TRBD2
TGTGCCAGCAGACCTCCGGGACTAGCGGGAGGGGACGAGCAGTTCTTC
CASRPPGLAGGDEQFF
>TRBV2|-|TRBJ2-4|TRBD1
TGTGCCAGCAGTTCCGGACAGGAACGTGCGGGCCAGTACTTC
CASSSGQERAGQYF
>TRBV7-9|-|TRBJ2-2|TRBD1
TGTGCCAGCAGCTCACAGGGGTACACCGGGGAGCTGTTTTTT
CASSSQGYTGELFF
>TRBV6-6|-|TRBJ2-2|-
TGTGCCAGCAGCCCCTTGAGCTCTTGGAGGGGTGGGCAGAACACCGGGGAGCTGTTTTTT
CASSPLSSWRGGQNTGELFF
>TRBV11-2|-|TRBJ2-1|-
TGTGCCAGCAGCTCCAGGGCAGGGGACAATGAGCAGTTCTTC
CASSSRAGDNEQFF
>TRBV7-2|-|TRBJ2-1|TRBD1
TGTGCCAGCAGCCGGTGGACAGGGGGGGGGAATGAGCAGTTCTTC
CASSRWTGGGNEQFF